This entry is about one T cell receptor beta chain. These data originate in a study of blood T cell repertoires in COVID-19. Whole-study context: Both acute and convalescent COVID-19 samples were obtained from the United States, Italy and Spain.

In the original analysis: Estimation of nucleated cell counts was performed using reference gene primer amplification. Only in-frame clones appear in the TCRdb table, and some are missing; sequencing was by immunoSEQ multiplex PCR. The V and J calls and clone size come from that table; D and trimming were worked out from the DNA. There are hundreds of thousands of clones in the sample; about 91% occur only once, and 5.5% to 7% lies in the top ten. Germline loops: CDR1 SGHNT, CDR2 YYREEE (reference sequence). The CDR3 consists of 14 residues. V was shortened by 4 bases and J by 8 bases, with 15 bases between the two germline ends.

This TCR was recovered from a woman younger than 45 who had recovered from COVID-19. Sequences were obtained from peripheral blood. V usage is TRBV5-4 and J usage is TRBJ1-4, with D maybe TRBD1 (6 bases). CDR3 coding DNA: TGTGCCAGCAGCCTTGGGGGGGGGCAGGAAAAACTGTTTTTT. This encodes CASSLGGGQEKLFF.